The 27 T cell receptor beta chains below were found in one sample sequenced in a study of vaccination effects on CD4 cells after COVID-19. For these TCRs, the target antigens are not known. Sequencing followed a ViraFEST assay step that expanded antigen-specific CD4+ T cells with viral peptide pools. After roughly ten days in culture, the CD4+ T cells were isolated. Each participant was administered two doses of either the BNT162b2 or the mRNA-1273 vaccine. Sequencing used immunoSEQ multiplex PCR; TCRdb keeps in-frame clones, though not all of them. Here the sample spans about 22,000 clones, 69% being singletons. Sequences were derived from CD4+ T cells from PBMCs cultured with SARS-CoV-2 spike peptides, sampled after COVID-19 vaccination. The receptors were gathered from a human donor who received a COVID-19 vaccine.

V usage is TRBV14 and J usage is TRBJ1-3; D gene unclear. Germline V gives CDR1 SGHDN, CDR2 FVKESK. V was clipped by 1 base and J by 5 bases, with 3 bases between them. The CDR3 totals 12 residues. In DNA form, the CDR3 reads TGTGCCAGCAGCCAAGCTAGAAACACCATATATTTT. Amino acids: CASSQARNTIYF.

This sequence joins TRBV2 and TRBJ1-1; the match to TRBD1 covers 7 bases. This CDR3 comprises 15 residues. Germline V gives CDR1 SNHLY, CDR2 FYNNEI. J gave up 5 bases and V 6 bases, and 12 bases lay outside the gene matches. The CDR3 reads CASRGYRGSGTEAFF. The CDR3 nucleotides are TGTGCCAGCAGGGGTTACAGGGGTTCGGGTACTGAAGCTTTCTTT.

The rearrangement links TRBV5-1 to TRBJ2-5, with D possibly TRBD2 on 6 matching bases. CDR3 length: 16 residues. In germline, CDR1 is SGHRS, CDR2 YFSETQ. The germline V and J ends were trimmed by 0 bases and 2 bases, with 14 bases remaining between them. CDR3 loop: CASSLVPGVPQETQYF. DNA for the CDR3: TGCGCCAGCAGCTTGGTACCGGGAGTACCACAAGAGACCCAGTACTTC. Filled out from reference TRBV5-1 and TRBJ2-5, the complete variable domain reads KAGVTQTPRYLIKTRGQQVTLSCSPISGHRSVSWYQQTPGQGLQFLFEYFSETQRNKGNFPGRFSGRQFSNSRSEMNVSTLELGDSALYLCASSLVPGVPQETQYFGPGTRLLVL.

The V gene is TRBV7-9, the J gene TRBJ1-1; TRBD1 is a possible D gene (6 bases). The CDR3 runs 15 residues. Germline V gene lookup returns CDR1 SEHNR and CDR2 FQNEAQ (reference sequence). Trimming left V 8 bases short and J 3 bases short, with 19 bases between. For the CDR3, the DNA is TGTGCCAGCCAGGGGCTGGCCGGCCCCCACACTGAAGCTTTCTTT. Its translation is CASQGLAGPHTEAFF. Supplemented by reference TRBV7-9 and TRBJ1-1, the full variable domain reads DTGVSQNPRHKITKRGQNVTFRCDPISEHNRLYWYRQTLGQGPEFLTYFQNEAQLEKSRLLSDRFSAERPKGSFSTLEIQRTEQGDSAMYLCASQGLAGPHTEAFFGQGTRLTVV.

This clone was picked up a small number of times. This rearrangement joins TRBV5-1 to TRBJ1-3; 9 bases line up with TRBD1. The ends lost 4 bases at V and 0 bases at J; junction bases unmatched: 11. Germline V gives CDR1 SGHRS, CDR2 YFSETQ. The CDR3 spans 18 residues. The CDR3 is CASSRNPGQGGSGNTIYF. CDR3 sequence (DNA): TGCGCCAGCAGCCGGAACCCGGGACAGGGTGGCTCTGGAAACACCATATATTTT.

The chain links TRBV10-3 to TRBJ1-2; maybe TRBD1 (5 bases). CDR3 length: 14 residues. The germline gives CDR1 ENHRY, CDR2 SYGVKD. V was shortened by 0 bases and J by 7 bases, with 12 bases between the two germline ends. DNA of the CDR3: TGTGCCATCAGTGAGTCGCTGGGGCGCGGTGGCTACACCTTC. Translation gives CAISESLGRGGYTF.

The rearrangement joins TRBV6-5 to TRBJ2-1; TRBD2 agrees at 8 bases. The CDR3 is 14 amino acids. The trim removed 10 bases at V and 9 bases at J, leaving 14 bases unmatched. Per germline, CDR1 MNHEY and CDR2 SVGAGI. The CDR3 DNA reads TGTGCCACCAGGGGTGCTAGCGGGCTCGGTGAGCAGTTCTTC. It specifies CATRGASGLGEQFF.

This clone was recorded only once. The V call is TRBV3-1 (or the pseudogene TRBV3-2), the J call TRBJ1-5; D might be TRBD1 (5 bases). Trimming left V 1 base short and J 1 base short, with 8 bases between. CDR1 is LGHDT, CDR2 YNNKEL, per germline (reference sequence). The CDR3 extends over 15 amino acids. The CDR3 loop reads CASSQAGSSNQPQHF. The CDR3 nucleotides are TGTGCCAGCAGCCAAGCAGGGTCGAGCAATCAGCCCCAGCATTTT.

V is TRBV11-2 and J is TRBJ1-1; possible D gene TRBD1, 6 bases. Trimming stripped 4 bases from V and 4 bases from J, with 13 bases between. The V gene's germline CDR1 is SGHAT and CDR2 FQNNGV. The CDR3 runs to 14 residues. CDR3 in DNA: TGTGCCAGCAGCTCCCTAAGAGGGGGCACTGAAGCTTTCTTT. This encodes CASSSLRGGTEAFF.

The V gene is TRBV6-4, the J gene TRBJ1-1; D call uncertain. V was pared by 3 bases and J by 4 bases, with 12 bases between. Germline lookup yields CDR1 MRHNA and CDR2 SNTAGT. CDR3 length: 14 residues. CDR3 protein: CASSDTSRVTEAFF. CDR3 nucleotides: TGTGCCAGCAGTGATACCTCAAGGGTCACTGAAGCTTTCTTT.

The rearrangement joins TRBV5-1 to TRBJ2-1; 9 bases are shared with TRBD1. The ends lost 0 bases at V and 4 bases at J; junction bases unmatched: 8. The CDR3 has 17 residues. Looked up from germline, CDR1 is SGHRS and CDR2 is YFSETQ. The CDR3 nucleotides read TGCGCCAGCAGCTTGGCCACCGGGACAGGGCCATACAATGAGCAGTTCTTC. Amino acids: CASSLATGTGPYNEQFF.

The rearrangement links TRBV28 to TRBJ2-5; 7 bases map to TRBD1. Germline V gene data show CDR1 as MDHEN and CDR2 as SYDVKM. The CDR3 has 14 residues. J gave up 5 bases and V 3 bases, and 6 bases lay outside the gene matches. DNA for the CDR3: TGTGCCAGCAGTTTTCAAGGGGGCGCGGAGACCCAGTACTTC. Translating gives CASSFQGGAETQYF.

The chain uses TRBV6-1 and TRBJ2-7; no clear D. Trimming took off 1 base at V and 10 bases at J, with 17 bases between the two ends. Germline V gene data show CDR1 as MNHNS and CDR2 as SASEGT. This CDR3 contains 14 residues. The CDR3 region has the DNA TGTGCCAGCAGTGAAGGGCAGAACGAGAAAGGCCAGTACTTC. Amino acids: CASSEGQNEKGQYF.

This rearrangement joins TRBV3-1 (or the pseudogene TRBV3-2) to TRBJ2-7; 8 nucleotides line up with TRBD1. The CDR3 runs to 14 residues. V was pared by 1 base and J by 3 bases, with 2 bases of the junction left unmatched. Germline CDR1 LGHDT, CDR2 YNNKEL (reference sequence). The CDR3 loop reads CASSQGTGYYEQYF. The DNA for the CDR3 is TGTGCCAGCAGCCAAGGGACAGGGTACTACGAGCAGTACTTC.

J is TRBJ1-2 and V is TRBV2; D ambiguous. The germline gives CDR1 SNHLY, CDR2 FYNNEI. V was pared by 3 bases and J by 4 bases, with 6 bases between. The CDR3 consists of 12 residues. CDR3 amino acids: CASSESSYGYTF. In DNA form, the CDR3 reads TGTGCCAGCAGTGAGTCATCCTATGGCTACACCTTC.

J is TRBJ1-5 and V is TRBV3-1 (or the pseudogene TRBV3-2); no definite D call. V was pared by 1 base and J by 0 bases, with 10 bases between. Germline values: CDR1 LGHDT, CDR2 YNNKEL (reference sequence). This CDR3 contains 16 residues. The CDR3 DNA sequence: TGTGCCAGCAGCCAAGGAACAGATTATAGCAATCAGCCCCAGCATTTT. Translation gives CASSQGTDYSNQPQHF.

The chain has TRBV6-5 and TRBJ1-2; D gene unclear. This CDR3 is 14 amino acids long. Germline V gives CDR1 MNHEY, CDR2 SVGAGI. V was trimmed by 6 bases and J by 0 bases, leaving 11 bases between them. In DNA form, the CDR3 reads TGTGCCAGCAGGACCGGAGATTCTAACTATGGCTACACCTTC. This sequence encodes CASRTGDSNYGYTF.

This rearrangement joins TRBV29-1 to TRBJ2-7; 8 nucleotides line up with TRBD1. With 8 bases clipped from V and 0 bases from J, the junction kept 6 bases outside the gene matches. The germline CDR1 and CDR2 sequences are SQVTM and ANQGSEA. The CDR3 contains 13 residues. The CDR3 DNA reads TGCAGCTACCGGACAGGGAGCTCCTACGAGCAGTACTTC. As protein: CSYRTGSSYEQYF.

The rearrangement joins TRBV7-6 to TRBJ2-5, with TRBD2 identical over 9 bases. V shed 5 bases and J 5 bases; nucleotides not matched to a gene: 12. The CDR3 sequence is 16 residues long. Germline CDR1 and CDR2: SGHVS and FNYEAQ. This CDR3 reads CASSDSSGGGGETQYF. CDR3 in DNA: TGTGCCAGCAGCGACAGTAGCGGGGGAGGTGGGGAGACCCAGTACTTC.

This clone was counted a single time. This rearrangement joins TRBV12-3 or TRBV12-4 to TRBJ1-5; D is perhaps TRBD1 (6 bases). CDR3 length equals 12 residues. V was cut by 6 bases and J by 9 bases, with 12 bases left in between. This chain's CDR3 is CASRPGDGPQHF. CDR3 nucleotide sequence: TGTGCCAGCAGACCAGGGGATGGGCCCCAGCATTTT.

The chain carries TRBV7-9 and TRBJ1-1; unclear D gene. Germline V lookup: CDR1 SEHNR, CDR2 FQNEAQ (reference sequence). V was trimmed by 3 bases and J by 0 bases, leaving 2 bases between them. The CDR3 covers 12 residues. CDR3 sequence (DNA): TGTGCCAGCAGCTTCGTGAACACTGAAGCTTTCTTT. This translates into CASSFVNTEAFF.

This chain joins TRBV4-1 and TRBJ1-4; D not certain. There are 17 residues in the CDR3. CDR1 is MGHRA, CDR2 YSYEKL, per germline. The ends were cut back, 5 bases at V and 0 bases at J, with 16 bases in the middle. CDR3 DNA sequence: TGCGCCAGCAGCATCCGGAGCCCCAGGTCAACTAATGAAAAACTGTTTTTT. It specifies CASSIRSPRSTNEKLFF.

This clone has only a few counts. The chain employs TRBV3-1 (or the pseudogene TRBV3-2) and TRBJ1-4; D ambiguous. The CDR3 runs 17 residues. Looked up from germline, CDR1 is LGHDT and CDR2 is YNNKEL (reference sequence). Trimming took off 5 bases at V and 1 base at J, with 17 bases between the two ends. For the CDR3, the DNA is TGTGCCAGCAGCAGCCAGCAGGTGGAGAGAACTAATGAAAAACTGTTTTTT. Its translation: CASSSQQVERTNEKLFF.

The chain links TRBV21-1 to TRBJ1-4; TRBD1 is the table's D call, not checked against the DNA. TRBV21-1 counts as a pseudogene. CDR3 length equals 13 residues. This chain's CDR3 is CATPDRVNEKLFF. DNA for the CDR3: TGTGCCACCCCAGACAGGGTGAACGAAAAACTGTTTTTT.

The chain uses TRBV6-2 or TRBV6-3 and TRBJ2-3; D gene uncertain. Germline CDR1 is MNHEY and CDR2 is SVGEGT. The CDR3 runs to 14 residues. V lost 2 bases and J lost 6, with 12 bases in between. The CDR3 nucleotides read TGTGCCAGCAGTTACCCCGATATCACGGATACGCAGTATTTT. It codes for CASSYPDITDTQYF.

This clone was seen only a few times. The CDR3 DNA reads as TGTGCCATCCAGGGGACGAACACCGGGGAGCTGTTTTTT. It yields the protein CAIQGTNTGELFF. The chain couples TRBV6-6 to TRBJ2-2; D might be TRBD1 (6 bases). CDR3 size: 13 residues. Germline assignment: CDR1 MNHNY and CDR2 SVGAGI (reference sequence). Trimming took off 10 bases at V and 0 bases at J, with 9 bases between the two ends.

This clone was observed a handful of times. This chain links TRBV25-1 with TRBJ2-3, with TRBD1 matching 9 bases. The J segment lost 3 bases and the V segment lost 5 bases, leaving 12 bases of the junction unmatched. Germline lookup yields CDR1 MGHDK and CDR2 SYGVNS. This CDR3 comprises 17 residues. The CDR3 here is CASSLLTGTGLTDTQYF. The CDR3 bases are TGTGCCAGCAGTCTTCTTACCGGGACAGGGTTGACAGATACGCAGTATTTT.